This note documents a single T cell receptor (beta chain) sequence. The antigen remains unidentified. This table comes from immunoSEQ multiplex PCR, and its TCRdb copy is limited to in-frame clones, with some not included. This sample has tens of thousands of clones, with just over 75% found just once. This record belongs to a study of radiation and T cells in renal cell carcinoma. Trimming cost V 6 bases and J 2 bases, with 7 bases left between them. This CDR3 contains 13 residues. From germline, CDR1 is LNHDA and CDR2 SQIVND (reference sequence). Indicated time point: blood 2 weeks post-SBRT. Treatment given: 15 Gy SBRT to primary tumor, nephrectomy 4 weeks later. Study results and limitations: From baseline, blood top tumor clonotypes peaked at 2 weeks post-radiation. No pretreatment tumor biopsies were available for baseline clonotypes.

This chain uses TRBV19 with TRBJ2-2; possibly TRBD1 for D (5 bases). The sample in question was blood, obtained from a patient whose treatment included radiotherapy and nephrectomy. This sequence was found in a man in his sixties with renal cell carcinoma. DNA of the CDR3: TGTGCCAGTAGAGACAGCAACACCGGGGAGCTGTTTTTT. It translates to CASRDSNTGELFF.